The 16 T cell receptor beta chains below come from one sample, sequenced in a study of shared clonotypes between healthy human individuals. Method: immunoSEQ multiplex PCR; TCRdb's copy keeps in-frame clones and lacks some. The table has roughly 890,000 clones, 80% to 95% seen once. CD45RO-negative cells were positively selected for CCR7, leaving out terminally differentiated effector memory CD45RA+ cells. Sequenced material: naive CD8+ T cells sorted from blood. The receptors were sampled from a man aged 25 to 40 in good health.

The V gene is TRBV5-1, the J gene TRBJ2-7, with D possibly being TRBD1 (6 bases). This CDR3 is built from 14 residues. Trimming removed 0 bases at V and 3 bases at J, with 10 bases between. Germline values: CDR1 SGHRS, CDR2 YFSETQ. CDR3 coding DNA: TGCGCCAGCAGCTTGGTACAGGGTCGCTACGAGCAGTACTTC. This codes for CASSLVQGRYEQYF.

This clone was recorded only once. DNA of the CDR3: TGTGCCAGCAGCTTGGCTAGCGGGATTCGCAATGAGCAGTTCTTC. Amino acids: CASSLASGIRNEQFF. The gene calls are TRBV7-9 and TRBJ2-1; 9 nucleotides align to TRBD2. J gave up 6 bases and V 3 bases, and 6 bases lay outside the gene matches. Looked up from germline, CDR1 is SEHNR and CDR2 is FQNEAQ (reference sequence). The CDR3 runs 15 residues.

V usage is TRBV29-1 and J usage is TRBJ2-2; 7 nucleotides line up with TRBD2. Trimming took 6 bases from V and 3 from J; bases not matched to a gene: 7. CDR1 and CDR2 from the germline V gene are SQVTM and ANQGSEA. There are 14 residues in the CDR3. The CDR3 spells CSVDRGRDTGELFF. CDR3 in DNA: TGCAGCGTGGACCGGGGGAGGGACACCGGGGAGCTGTTTTTT.

The chain recombines TRBV13 with TRBJ2-7; D perhaps matches TRBD2 (6 bases). Per germline, CDR1 PRHDT and CDR2 FYEKMQ (reference sequence). CDR3 length: 14 residues. V lost 5 bases and J lost 0, with 11 bases in between. The CDR3 DNA reads TGTGCCAGCAGCATTGGGGGGAGCTCCTACGAGCAGTACTTC. Its protein product is CASSIGGSSYEQYF.

This chain joins TRBV27 and TRBJ1-2; TRBD1 matches 7 bases. Trimming cost V 8 bases and J 7 bases; bases outside gene matches: 10. CDR1 and CDR2 from the germline V gene are MNHEY and SMNVEV (reference sequence). The CDR3 length is 13 residues. The CDR3 region has the DNA TGTGCCAGCGGCATGAAGGGGGCGGCTGGCTACACCTTC. Translation gives CASGMKGAAGYTF.

The rearrangement uses TRBV7-9 and TRBJ2-7; 8 bases are a match to TRBD2. The CDR3 is made up of 14 amino acids. V dropped 7 bases and J dropped 0; count of bases not matched to a gene: 5. The germline V gene has CDR1 SEHNR and CDR2 FQNEAQ (reference sequence). The CDR3 loop reads CASTPGGASYEQYF. CDR3 in DNA: TGTGCCAGCACCCCCGGGGGGGCCTCCTACGAGCAGTACTTC.

V and J are TRBV2 and TRBJ2-2, with 11 bases lining up with TRBD2. CDR3 length: 16 amino acids. The ends lost 8 bases at V and 8 bases at J; junction bases unmatched: 13. Germline V CDR1 and CDR2: SNHLY, FYNNEI. The CDR3 reads CASSKRASGRTGELFF. The CDR3 nucleotides are TGTGCCAGCTCTAAACGGGCTAGCGGGAGGACGGGGGAGCTGTTTTTT. The whole variable domain, filled in from reference TRBV2 and TRBJ2-2, reads EPEVTQTPSHQVTQMGQEVILRCVPISNHLYFYWYRQILGQKVEFLVSFYNNEISEKSEIFDDQFSVERPDGSNFTLKIRSTKLEDSAMYFCASSKRASGRTGELFFGEGSRLTVL.

The chain has TRBV29-1 and TRBJ2-7; TRBD1 aligns across 8 bases. The CDR3 totals 14 residues. Germline CDR1 reads SQVTM; CDR2 reads ANQGSEA. V lost 4 bases, J lost 7 bases, and 12 bases stayed unmatched. CDR3 nucleotides: TGCAGCGTTGCCCTCGGGACAGGACTATGGGAGCAGTACTTC. Residues: CSVALGTGLWEQYF.

About this clone itself: Different DNA sequences within this sample yield the same CDR3. The V call is TRBV4-1, the J call TRBJ2-7; D remains unclear. The CDR3 extends over 13 amino acids. Trimming removed 2 bases from V and 3 bases from J, with 8 bases in between. Germline V gene sequence: CDR1 MGHRA, CDR2 YSYEKL. The CDR3, as DNA: TGCGCCAGCAGCCAAACCCTAAACTACGAGCAGTACTTC. This codes for CASSQTLNYEQYF.

Note on this clone: The same CDR3 arises from other DNA sequences in this sample as well. The chain joins TRBV28 to TRBJ2-7; 8 bases map to TRBD2. Germline CDR1 is MDHEN and CDR2 is SYDVKM. The CDR3 runs to 14 residues. After removal of 3 bases from V and 4 bases from J, the junction contained 5 bases not matched to a gene. Here the CDR3 reads CASSLSGRAYEQYF. The CDR3 bases are TGTGCCAGCAGTTTGAGCGGGAGAGCTTACGAGCAGTACTTC. Full variable domain (remainder filled in from reference TRBV28 and TRBJ2-7): DVKVTQSSRYLVKRTGEKVFLECVQDMDHENMFWYRQDPGLGLRLIYFSYDVKMKEKGDIPEGYSVSREKKERFSLILESASTNQTSMYLCASSLSGRAYEQYFGPGTRLTVT.

This clone was detected only once. The J gene is TRBJ2-7, the V gene TRBV15; TRBD2 matches at 7 bases. The V segment lost 5 bases and the J segment 3 bases; nucleotides outside the gene matches: 13. CDR1 and CDR2 (germline): LNHNV, YYDKDF (reference sequence). The length of the CDR3 is 16 residues. The CDR3 loop reads CATSPRGSSYVYEQYF. In DNA, the CDR3 is TGTGCCACCAGCCCTCGCGGGAGTTCTTATGTCTACGAGCAGTACTTC.

The V and J genes are TRBV6-6 and TRBJ1-5, with D uncertain. This CDR3 has 16 residues. Germline CDR1 reads MNHNY; CDR2 reads SVGAGI (reference sequence). V was clipped by 3 bases and J by 2 bases, with 14 bases between them. As DNA, the CDR3 is TGTGCCAGCAGTTATGCGGCAGCCCTTGGCAATCAGCCCCAGCATTTT. This sequence encodes CASSYAAALGNQPQHF.

The chain carries TRBV7-9 and TRBJ1-1, with D possibly TRBD1 on 6 matching bases. The germline CDR1 and CDR2 sequences are SEHNR and FQNEAQ (reference sequence). V was trimmed by 6 bases and J by 3 bases, leaving 8 bases between them. The CDR3 has 12 residues. The CDR3 sequence is CASRKGDTEAFF. The CDR3 nucleotides are TGTGCCAGCAGAAAGGGGGACACTGAAGCTTTCTTT. Together with reference TRBV7-9 and TRBJ1-1, the CDR3 gives the full variable domain: DTGVSQNPRHKITKRGQNVTFRCDPISEHNRLYWYRQTLGQGPEFLTYFQNEAQLEKSRLLSDRFSAERPKGSFSTLEIQRTEQGDSAMYLCASRKGDTEAFFGQGTRLTVV.

This chain links TRBV7-7 with TRBJ2-2; 10 bases are shared with TRBD1. From germline, CDR1 is SSHAT and CDR2 FNYEAQ (reference sequence). This CDR3 has 14 residues. The CDR3: CATRGQGGTGELFF. CDR3 DNA sequence: TGTGCAACCCGAGGACAGGGGGGGACCGGGGAGCTGTTTTTT.

This chain joins TRBV5-4 and TRBJ2-7, with 13 bases fitting TRBD2. Germline values: CDR1 SGHNT, CDR2 YYREEE (reference sequence). This CDR3 region has 16 residues. The V segment lost 3 bases and the J segment 7 bases; nucleotides outside the gene matches: 10. CDR3 DNA: TGTGCCAGCAGCTACGGGGTAGGACTAGCGGGAGCAGAGCAGTACTTC. Amino acid sequence: CASSYGVGLAGAEQYF.

The rearrangement joins TRBV27 to TRBJ2-7; 9 positions agree with TRBD1. The trim removed 5 bases at V and 0 bases at J, leaving 11 bases unmatched. This CDR3 is 17 amino acids long. Looked up from germline, CDR1 is MNHEY and CDR2 is SMNVEV (reference sequence). The chain's CDR3 is CASSTGGGEVSSYEQYF. The CDR3 nucleotides are TGTGCCAGCAGTACAGGGGGCGGAGAGGTCAGCTCCTACGAGCAGTACTTC.